This is a list of T cell receptor beta chains from one sample in a study of cytomegalovirus exposure and HLA in healthy donors. Sequenced by immunoSEQ multiplex PCR; TCRdb stores in-frame clones only, minus some. Here the sample spans about 190,000 clones, roughly 77% being singletons. What was sequenced was PBMCs. The source is a woman aged 45-65 years in good health and CMV-seronegative. Both conserved end residues are part of each CDR3.

v_call: TRBV4-1; cdr3_aa: CASSHITVIGNTIYF
v_call: TRBV9; cdr3_aa: CASSPRVAGGNEQFF
v_call: TRBV5-1; cdr3_aa: CASSLDVADTGELFF
v_call: TRBV7-2; cdr3_aa: CASSFTGGEKNIQYF
v_call: TRBV27; cdr3_aa: CASSFSPTGELFF
v_call: TRBV29-1; cdr3_aa: CSVRLAGGETQYF
v_call: TRBV9; cdr3_aa: CASSGTGVADTEAFF
v_call: TRBV2; cdr3_aa: CASRWGSNTEAFF
v_call: TRBV4-1; cdr3_aa: CASSQGQVNTEAFF
v_call: TRBV7-9; cdr3_aa: CASRELESIYGYTF
v_call: TRBV5-1; cdr3_aa: CASGRQNTYEQYF
v_call: TRBV4-1; cdr3_aa: CASLPGGVHRGNTEAFF
v_call: TRBV6-5; cdr3_aa: CASSSGQGAETQYF
v_call: TRBV5-4; cdr3_aa: CASSQGQGARDTGELFF
v_call: TRBV25-1; cdr3_aa: CASSGSGTGHYGYTF
v_call: TRBV7-9; cdr3_aa: CSSSSRVNTEAFF
v_call: TRBV2; cdr3_aa: CASRDLAGVGETQYF
v_call: TRBV29-1; cdr3_aa: CSVEGTSGLPYNEQFF
v_call: TRBV19; cdr3_aa: CASTRTAFSGYTF
v_call: TRBV13; cdr3_aa: CASSLRVGGIGQPQHF
v_call: TRBV10-3; cdr3_aa: CAISSGGARLGRETQYF
v_call: TRBV2; cdr3_aa: CASRVGALASYGYTF
v_call: TRBV28; cdr3_aa: CASSFGQGRGDYGYTF
v_call: TRBV5-1; cdr3_aa: CASSLGRDFGYTF
v_call: TRBV7-2; cdr3_aa: CASSTGSTEAFF
v_call: TRBV4-1; cdr3_aa: CASSHGSDTQYF
v_call: TRBV7-2; cdr3_aa: CASSSRLAGGRNEQFF
v_call: TRBV5-6; cdr3_aa: CASSLGGDQPQHF
v_call: TRBV15; cdr3_aa: CATSRKGTGFNSPLHF
v_call: TRBV29-1; cdr3_aa: CSVSQYNEQFF
v_call: TRBV7-2; cdr3_aa: CASSSGGSQYF
v_call: TRBV5-1; cdr3_aa: CASQRDRHSYEQYF
v_call: TRBV27; cdr3_aa: CASSLVRMDTEAFF
v_call: TRBV18; cdr3_aa: CASSPKGQLNEKLFF
v_call: TRBV18; cdr3_aa: CASFWDTTGPQHF
v_call: TRBV28; cdr3_aa: CASYDRLYGYTF
v_call: TRBV7-2; cdr3_aa: CASSLVQMNTEAFF
v_call: TRBV25-1; cdr3_aa: CASSLGGSLGIQYF
v_call: TRBV4-1; cdr3_aa: CASSQRQGGETQYF
v_call: TRBV11-2; cdr3_aa: CASSSGLAGEVETQYF
v_call: TRBV29-1; cdr3_aa: CSVDIQRGAKNIQYF
v_call: TRBV19; cdr3_aa: CASTDRGQAGTEAFF
v_call: TRBV29-1; cdr3_aa: CSVEEAAHYGYTF